This TCR beta chain was found in a study of vaccination and CD4 T cells after COVID-19. As for the study in general: Cells were stimulated with overlapping spike peptides from SARS-CoV-2, HCoV-NL63, HCoV-OC43 and HCoV-229E. Whole-study findings and limits: Reactive clone data from convalescent patients indicated a median of 86.3% appearing only post-vaccination.

Cultured CD4+ T cell DNA was sequenced using the Oncomine TCR Beta short-read assay. Genomic DNA was taken out of cultured CD4+ T cells by extraction. Using its own MiXCR run on the PCR reads, TCRdb lists one record per CDR3 protein. Among around 4,600 distinct CDR3 sequences listed, around 50% were seen once. J lost 3 bases, V lost 1 base, and 9 bases had no gene match. Germline CDR1 DFQATT, CDR2 SNEGSKA (reference sequence). The CDR3 consists of 16 residues. This sample's treatment: roughly 10-day PBMC culture with coronavirus spike peptide pools or control peptides (ViraFEST assay). A remark on this clonotype: Its antigen is unidentified.

The TCR originated in a human donor who had recovered from COVID-19. The J gene is TRBJ2-7, the V gene TRBV20-1; the match to TRBD2 covers 10 bases. The specimen sequenced was CD4+ T cells from blood, cultured in vitro. The CDR3 region has the DNA TGCAGTGCTAGAGTCGACAGCGGGGGGGCCCTCTACGAGCAGTACTTC. This translates into CSARVDSGGALYEQYF.